The clone carrying this T cell receptor beta chain is deemed medium-sized. Its target is unknown. This entry is derived from a study of graft-versus-host responses after intestinal transplantation. Across the study: Each recipient received anti-thymocyte globulin induction, then tacrolimus and steroids for approximately 3 years.

V lost 4 bases and J lost 4; bases outside the gene matches: 6. The CDR3 is 15 amino acids. CDR1 is SGHRS and CDR2 is YFSETQ in the germline V gene. The table came from immunoSEQ multiplex PCR; TCRdb's copy has only in-frame clones and leaves some out. The sample lists about 100,000 clones, around nine tenths occurring once. Study findings and constraints: Detected in recipient marrow were GvH clones, some of which were first observed in ileum or blood.

The sample in question was unstimulated CD8+ T cells sorted from spleen or lymph node cells, obtained before intestinal transplant. The chain uses TRBV5-1 and TRBJ2-2, with 8 positions matching TRBD2. The TCR originated in a human donor who received an intestinal transplant. CDR3 loop: CASSGLLAATGELFF. The CDR3 coding sequence is TGCGCCAGCAGCGGATTACTAGCGGCCACCGGGGAGCTGTTTTTT.